This T cell receptor (beta chain) was observed in a study of regulatory T cells in long-lasting Graves disease. CDR1 SGHNT and CDR2 YYREEE come from the germline V gene (reference sequence). The CDR3 runs 17 residues. The V gene lost 4 bases and the J gene lost 0 bases, with 14 bases spanning the gap. This clonotype was counted between two and nine times. The authors built TCR beta libraries using iRepertoire HTBI primers and Arm-PCR of CDR3 regions. TCRdb reprocessed the multiplex PCR reads via MiXCR and lists one record per CDR3 protein. The table has about 470,000 distinct CDR3 sequences, roughly 21% seen once. The time point: persistent/refractory GD, antithyroid drugs over 5 years with positive TRAb. PBMC-derived RNA was used for the TCR library.

The material sequenced was peripheral blood mononuclear cells (PBMCs), taken when the disease was refractory, from a patient treated with antithyroid drugs. The origin of this receptor is a female donor with Graves disease. The chain has TRBV5-4 and TRBJ1-6, with D uncertain. The CDR3 DNA sequence: TGTGCCAGCAGCGCAGGACTTGGGAGCTCCTATAATTCACCCCTCCACTTT. This gives the protein CASSAGLGSSYNSPLHF.